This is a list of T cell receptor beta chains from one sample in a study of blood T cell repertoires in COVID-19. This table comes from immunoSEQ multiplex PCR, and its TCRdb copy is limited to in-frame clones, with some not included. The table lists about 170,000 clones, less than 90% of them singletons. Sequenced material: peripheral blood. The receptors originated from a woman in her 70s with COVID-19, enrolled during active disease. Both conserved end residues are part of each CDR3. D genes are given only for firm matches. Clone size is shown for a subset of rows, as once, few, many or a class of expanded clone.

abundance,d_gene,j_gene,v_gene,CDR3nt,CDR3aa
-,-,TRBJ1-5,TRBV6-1,TGTGCCAGCAGTGAAGAGCGCAGTTTGGGTTTT,CASSEERSLGF
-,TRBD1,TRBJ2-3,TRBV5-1,TGCGCCAGCAGCCCAGGGGGCTTAAGCACAGATACGCAGTATTTT,CASSPGGLSTDTQYF
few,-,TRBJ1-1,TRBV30,TGTGCCTGGTTGGAGAGTTTTAGGAACACTGAAGCTTTCTTT,CAWLESFRNTEAFF
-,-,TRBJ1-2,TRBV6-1,TGTGCCAGCAGTGAGGCGGGGCTCTATGGCTACACCTTC,CASSEAGLYGYTF
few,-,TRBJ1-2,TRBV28,TGTGCCAGCAGTTTTGGGGGCGCAGGTGGCTACACCTTC,CASSFGGAGGYTF
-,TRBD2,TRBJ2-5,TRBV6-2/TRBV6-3,TGTGCCAGCAGTATCCCGTGGCGGGAGACGGAGACCCAGTACTTC,CASSIPWRETETQYF
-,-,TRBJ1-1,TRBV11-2,TGTGCCAGCAGCTTAGGCAGGGCGAACACTGAAGCTTTCTTT,CASSLGRANTEAFF
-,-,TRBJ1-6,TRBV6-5,TGTGCCAGCGGACAGAATTATAATTCACCCCTCCACTTT,CASGQNYNSPLHF
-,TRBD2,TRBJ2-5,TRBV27,TGTGCCAGCAGTCCCCGACTAGCGGGGCAAGAGACCCAGTACTTC,CASSPRLAGQETQYF
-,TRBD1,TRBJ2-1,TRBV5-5,TGTGCCAGCAGCGCCTCAGAGGGGGCACTTGAGCAGTTCTTC,CASSASEGALEQFF
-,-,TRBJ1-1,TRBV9,TGTGCCAGCAGCCCCCGGGGGAACACTGAAGCTTTCTTT,CASSPRGNTEAFF
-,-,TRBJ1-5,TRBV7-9,TGTGCCAGCAGCTTAGTGCCAGGCCGCGGGTCCCAGCATTTT,CASSLVPGRGSQHF
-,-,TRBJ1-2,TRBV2,TGTGCCAGCACCCAGGGATTGGGGAACTATGGCTACACCTTC,CASTQGLGNYGYTF
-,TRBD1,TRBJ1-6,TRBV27,TGTGCCAGCAGTTTCTGGGACAGGGAGTCCCTCCACTTT,CASSFWDRESLHF
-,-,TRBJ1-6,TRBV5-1,TGCGCCAGCAGCCCGAAGGGAGAGGGTTCACCCCTCCACTTT,CASSPKGEGSPLHF
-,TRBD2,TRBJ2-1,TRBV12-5,TGTGCTAGTGGTTCGCCCCCGGGGCGGGAGAGTAATGAGCAGTTCTTC,CASGSPPGRESNEQFF
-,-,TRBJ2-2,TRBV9,TGTGCCAGCAGCGTATCGCAGGGAGGTGTAACCGGGGAGCTGTTTTTT,CASSVSQGGVTGELFF
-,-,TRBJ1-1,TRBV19,TGTGCCAGTAGTACGGTTGTTGACACTGAAGCTTTCTTT,CASSTVVDTEAFF
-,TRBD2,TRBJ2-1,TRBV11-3,TGTGCCAGCAGCCGAGGGACTAGCGGGCCCTATGAGCAGTTCTTC,CASSRGTSGPYEQFF
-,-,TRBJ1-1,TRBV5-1,TGCGCCAGCAGCACCCGACAGAGCATGAACACTGAAGCTTTCTTT,CASSTRQSMNTEAFF
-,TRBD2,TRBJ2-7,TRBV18,TGTGCCAGCTCACCCTCTAGCGGGAGGGACTACGAGCAGTACTTC,CASSPSSGRDYEQYF
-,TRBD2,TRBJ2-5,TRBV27,TGTGCCAGCAGTGCCCTAGCGGGAGGTGGGACCCAGTACTTC,CASSALAGGGTQYF
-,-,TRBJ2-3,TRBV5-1,TGCGCCAGCAGGGTCGCAGGCGATACGCAGTATTTT,CASRVAGDTQYF